What follows are 28 T cell receptor beta chains derived from one specimen sequenced in a study of T cell responses to AZD1222 COVID-19 vaccine (dated by TCRdb to about 2021). In the paper's terms, the time point label means: baseline before first vaccination. Library generation was performed with the immunoSEQ multiplex PCR assay. The source is immuneACCESS, and TCRdb retained only in-frame sequences with V and J called. Part of the clones is not carried over; for the studies checked, unresolved V genes explain less than half of this, and the remainder is unexplained. The sample profile shows about 120,000 clones; 80% to 90% of them were found once. 9.4% of the sample comes from the top ten. Source: peripheral blood, taken on day 0 of AZD1222 vaccination. The receptors stem from an adult in good health.

This chain joins TRBV28 and TRBJ1-1; possibly TRBD1 for D (5 bases). Trimming stripped 10 bases from V and 1 base from J, with 16 bases between. From germline, CDR1 is MDHEN and CDR2 SYDVKM. The length of the CDR3 is 14 residues. CDR3 DNA sequence: TGTGCCACCAACCGGGGGAAGAGGAACACTGAAGCTTTCTTT. Its translation is CATNRGKRNTEAFF.

This chain joins TRBV12-5 and TRBJ2-1; 11 nucleotides match TRBD2. V lost 0 bases, J lost 4 bases, and 2 bases stayed unmatched. The CDR3 has 16 residues. Germline assignment: CDR1 LGHNT and CDR2 FRNRAP. The CDR3, as DNA: TGTGCTAGTGGTTTGGTACTAGCGGGGGAATACAATGAGCAGTTCTTC. It encodes CASGLVLAGEYNEQFF.

The rearrangement links TRBV5-6 to TRBJ2-7; 8 bases fit TRBD2. The ends lost 3 bases at V and 6 bases at J; junction bases unmatched: 8. In germline, CDR1 is SGHDT, CDR2 YYEEEE. There are 14 residues in the CDR3. The CDR3 bases are TGTGCCAGCAGCTCACTAGCGGCGGGGGCCGAGCAGTACTTC. Translating gives CASSSLAAGAEQYF.

The chain couples TRBV3-1 (or the pseudogene TRBV3-2) to TRBJ2-3; 14 positions agree with TRBD2. The ends lost 4 bases at V and 2 bases at J; junction bases unmatched: 17. Germline V gives CDR1 LGHDT, CDR2 YNNKEL (reference sequence). The CDR3 consists of 21 residues. The CDR3 nucleotides read TGTGCCAGCAGCCCCGGACTAGCGGGGGGTTATCTGGGGGAATTCACAGATACGCAGTATTTT. As protein: CASSPGLAGGYLGEFTDTQYF.

The gene calls are TRBV5-1 and TRBJ2-3; D remains unclear. Trimming pared 4 bases from V and 0 bases from J, leaving 15 bases between. This CDR3 has 16 amino acids. Germline loops: CDR1 SGHRS, CDR2 YFSETQ. The CDR3 protein is CASSPNTGFSTDTQYF. The CDR3, as DNA: TGCGCCAGCAGCCCCAACACCGGATTTAGCACAGATACGCAGTATTTT. The complete variable domain, with remaining parts taken from reference TRBV5-1 and TRBJ2-3, reads KAGVTQTPRYLIKTRGQQVTLSCSPISGHRSVSWYQQTPGQGLQFLFEYFSETQRNKGNFPGRFSGRQFSNSRSEMNVSTLELGDSALYLCASSPNTGFSTDTQYFGPGTRLTVL.

In this sample, this clone turned up once. This sequence joins TRBV2 and TRBJ1-5; D gene unclear. Per the germline V gene, CDR1 is SNHLY and CDR2 is FYNNEI. With 7 bases removed from V and 5 bases from J, the gap between germline ends came to 15 bases. The CDR3 runs 14 residues. The DNA for the CDR3 is TGTGCCAGCACCTCGGGGAACGGACATCAGCCCCAGCATTTT. Encoded protein: CASTSGNGHQPQHF.

The V and J genes are TRBV7-2 and TRBJ2-1, with D uncertain. Germline V CDR1 and CDR2: SGHTA, FQGNSA. The CDR3 totals 16 residues. V was pared by 3 bases and J by 4 bases, with 16 bases between. The CDR3 DNA sequence: TGTGCCAGCAGCTTCAAGGCCGGTGACCTTTACAATGAGCAGTTCTTC. This encodes CASSFKAGDLYNEQFF.

The chain couples TRBV11-3 to TRBJ2-1, with D hard to call. Trimming removed 1 base from V and 7 bases from J, with 5 bases in between. The CDR3 is made up of 12 amino acids. Germline V CDR1 and CDR2: SGHNT, YENEEA. This chain's CDR3 is CASSLVGNEQFF. DNA for the CDR3: TGTGCCAGCAGCTTAGTAGGGAATGAGCAGTTCTTC.

This chain uses TRBV20-1 with TRBJ2-5; D is unresolved. V lost 5 bases and J 1 base, leaving 2 bases between the germline ends. This CDR3 has 10 residues. Germline CDR1 and CDR2: DFQATT and SNEGSKA (reference sequence). In DNA form, the CDR3 reads TGCAGTGCTGTCCAAGAGACCCAGTACTTC. It codes for CSAVQETQYF.

CDR3 DNA: TGTGCCAGCAGCCAAAGGGACAGGGACACCGGGGAGCTGTTTTTT. Protein: CASSQRDRDTGELFF. The V gene is TRBV3-1 (or the pseudogene TRBV3-2), the J gene TRBJ2-2, with TRBD1 matching 9 bases. V shed 2 bases, J shed 3 bases, and the junction held 1 base outside the gene matches. Germline-derived CDR1 and CDR2 are LGHDT and YNNKEL (reference sequence). The CDR3 consists of 15 residues.

The chain combines TRBV27 with TRBJ1-2; D possibly corresponds to TRBD1 (5 bases). The CDR3 has 15 residues. V lost 4 bases and J lost 1, with 13 bases in between. Germline CDR1 is MNHEY and CDR2 is SMNVEV (reference sequence). The CDR3 DNA reads as TGTGCCAGCAGTTACAGCCAGGGCCTTAACTATGGCTACACCTTC. Translated, it gives CASSYSQGLNYGYTF.

CDR3: CASSYRENYGYTF. The CDR3 nucleotides are TGTGCCAGCAGCTACCGGGAGAACTATGGCTACACCTTC. This chain joins TRBV7-2 and TRBJ1-2; D remains unclear. The V gene's germline CDR1 is SGHTA and CDR2 FQGNSA. V was trimmed by 4 bases and J by 2 bases, leaving 8 bases between them. The CDR3 is 13 residues long.

This clone was seen once. V usage is TRBV11-2 and J usage is TRBJ2-3; TRBD2 matches 9 bases. V was pared by 5 bases and J by 4 bases, with 4 bases of the junction left unmatched. The CDR3 is made up of 14 amino acids. The V gene's germline CDR1 is SGHAT and CDR2 FQNNGV. In DNA form, the CDR3 reads TGTGCCAGCAGCCCCGTAGCGGGGGCAGATACGCAGTATTTT. Residues: CASSPVAGADTQYF.

This sequence joins TRBV24-1 and TRBJ1-5, with TRBD1 identical over 7 bases. V was clipped by 5 bases and J by 4 bases; unmatched bases: 4. The CDR3 spans 14 residues. Looked up from germline, CDR1 is KGHDR and CDR2 is SFDVKD. The DNA of the CDR3 is TGTGCCACCAGTGGACAGGGCCGAAATCAGCCCCAGCATTTT. Translating it yields CATSGQGRNQPQHF.

This chain uses TRBV28 with TRBJ1-6, with 7 bases matching TRBD1. Germline V gives CDR1 MDHEN, CDR2 SYDVKM. The CDR3 contains 15 residues. Trimming cost V 7 bases and J 10 bases; bases outside gene matches: 13. The CDR3 reads CASTPGGDSGSPLHF. The CDR3 nucleotides are TGTGCCAGCACCCCGGGCGGGGACAGTGGGTCACCCCTCCACTTT.

The CDR3 sequence: CASSIKGTGTTNYGYTF. In DNA, the CDR3 is TGTGCCAGTAGTATAAAGGGGACAGGGACCACTAACTATGGCTACACCTTC. This chain joins TRBV19 and TRBJ1-2; 9 nucleotides agree with TRBD1. CDR3 length equals 17 residues. The V and J ends lost 2 bases and 0 bases, in that order; junction bases with no gene match: 7. The germline gives CDR1 LNHDA, CDR2 SQIVND (reference sequence). Drawing the rest from reference TRBV19 and TRBJ1-2, the complete variable domain is DGGITQSPKYLFRKEGQNVTLSCEQNLNHDAMYWYRQDPGQGLRLIYYSQIVNDFQKGDIAEGYSVSREKKESFPLTVTSAQKNPTAFYLCASSIKGTGTTNYGYTFGSGTRLTVV.

The chain joins TRBV11-2 to TRBJ2-1, with a weak D call TRBD1 (5 bases). Per the germline V gene, CDR1 is SGHAT and CDR2 is FQNNGV. V gave up 5 bases and J gave up 6 bases, with 11 bases separating them. The CDR3 has 13 residues. Here the CDR3 reads CASSKGFGNEQFF. CDR3 nucleotide sequence: TGTGCCAGCAGCAAGGGGTTTGGCAATGAGCAGTTCTTC.

The sample holds a few counts of this clone. In DNA form, the CDR3 reads TGTGCCACCAGTACAGGGCTCCCTAATCAGCCCCAGCATTTT. Encoded protein: CATSTGLPNQPQHF. V is TRBV24-1 and J is TRBJ1-5, with a possible D match to TRBD1 (6 bases). CDR3 size: 14 residues. Between the trimmed V and J ends, which lost 6 bases and 4 bases, there was a span of 12 bases. The germline gives CDR1 KGHDR, CDR2 SFDVKD.

V gene TRBV6-4 combines with J gene TRBJ1-2; D call uncertain. The germline CDR1 and CDR2 sequences are MRHNA and SNTAGT. CDR3 length equals 13 residues. V lost 2 bases and J 8 bases, leaving 12 bases between the germline ends. The CDR3: CASSDRDGVGYTF. The DNA for the CDR3 is TGTGCCAGCAGTGACAGGGATGGGGTCGGCTACACCTTC.

The rearrangement uses TRBV6-4 and TRBJ2-7; 13 bases fit TRBD2. CDR1 is MRHNA and CDR2 is SNTAGT in the germline V gene. The CDR3 has 16 amino acids. Trimming cost V 6 bases and J 4 bases; bases outside gene matches: 9. CDR3 nucleotide sequence: TGTGCCAGCAGCGAGGGACTAGCGGGGCTGGGGTACGAGCAGTACTTC. Protein: CASSEGLAGLGYEQYF.

The chain carries TRBV19 and TRBJ2-3; no clear D gene. The CDR3 spans 15 residues. CDR1 LNHDA and CDR2 SQIVND come from the germline V gene (reference sequence). V was shortened by 5 bases and J by 0 bases, with 12 bases between the two germline ends. DNA of the CDR3: TGTGCCAGTAGTCCCCGAAGGATGAGCACAGATACGCAGTATTTT. Amino acids: CASSPRRMSTDTQYF.

This clone came up a few times. The rearrangement links TRBV5-1 to TRBJ2-2, with 9 bases aligning to TRBD1. Trimming took 2 bases from V and 5 from J; bases not matched to a gene: 13. The CDR3 is 18 residues long. Germline V gene data show CDR1 as SGHRS and CDR2 as YFSETQ. The CDR3 reads CASSLGYRDRAITGELFF. CDR3 nucleotides: TGCGCCAGCAGCTTAGGGTACCGGGACAGGGCGATTACCGGGGAGCTGTTTTTT. Combining the CDR3 with reference TRBV5-1 and TRBJ2-2 gives the whole variable domain KAGVTQTPRYLIKTRGQQVTLSCSPISGHRSVSWYQQTPGQGLQFLFEYFSETQRNKGNFPGRFSGRQFSNSRSEMNVSTLELGDSALYLCASSLGYRDRAITGELFFGEGSRLTVL.

This chain uses TRBV6-5 with TRBJ2-7; 9 bases are shared with TRBD2. The CDR3 sequence is 14 residues long. The J segment lost 2 bases and the V segment lost 5 bases, leaving 4 bases of the junction unmatched. Germline values: CDR1 MNHEY, CDR2 SVGAGI. The CDR3 loop is CASSKRGDTYEQYF. The CDR3 DNA follows: TGTGCCAGCAGTAAGCGGGGGGATACCTACGAGCAGTACTTC.

The genes are TRBV7-2 and TRBJ1-5; D uncertain. The CDR3 has 15 residues. Trimming shortened V by 2 bases and J by 1 base, and 9 bases separated the two germline ends. CDR1 SGHTA and CDR2 FQGNSA come from the germline V gene. The CDR3 DNA reads as TGTGCCAGCAGCTTACAGGTTTGGAGCAATCAGCCCCAGCATTTT. Amino acids: CASSLQVWSNQPQHF.

The rearrangement links TRBV4-2 to TRBJ2-3; 7 bases map to TRBD2. The V and J ends lost 1 base and 2 bases, in that order; junction bases with no gene match: 3. Germline V gene sequence: CDR1 LGHNA, CDR2 YNFKEQ. The CDR3 runs to 15 residues. CDR3: CASSQGGTTTDTQYF. CDR3 coding DNA: TGTGCCAGCAGCCAAGGGGGGACTACCACAGATACGCAGTATTTT.

The chain links TRBV6-1 to TRBJ1-1; D uncertain. This CDR3 is 12 amino acids long. V lost 3 bases, J lost 7 bases, and 9 bases lay in between. Germline V gene sequence: CDR1 MNHNS, CDR2 SASEGT. CDR3 region: CASSESGSEAFF. The CDR3, as DNA: TGTGCCAGCAGTGAGTCCGGAAGTGAAGCTTTCTTT.

The CDR3, as DNA: TGTGCCAGCAGCTCACCGACAGGTGGGGCAAACACTGAAGCTTTCTTT. Translation gives CASSSPTGGANTEAFF. This rearrangement joins TRBV7-9 to TRBJ1-1, with a weak D call TRBD1 (6 bases). This CDR3 is 16 amino acids long. The germline V gene encodes CDR1 SEHNR and CDR2 FQNEAQ (reference sequence). V lost 4 bases and J 2 bases, leaving 17 bases between the germline ends. Full variable domain (rest looked up from reference TRBV7-9 and TRBJ1-1): DTGVSQNPRHKITKRGQNVTFRCDPISEHNRLYWYRQTLGQGPEFLTYFQNEAQLEKSRLLSDRFSAERPKGSFSTLEIQRTEQGDSAMYLCASSSPTGGANTEAFFGQGTRLTVV.

This chain's CDR3 is CSASLENIQYF. The CDR3 DNA follows: TGCAGTGCTAGCTTGGAAAACATTCAGTACTTC. This chain links TRBV20-1 with TRBJ2-4; D is unclear. This CDR3 has 11 residues. The ends were cut back, 3 bases at V and 5 bases at J, with 5 bases in the middle. Germline lookup yields CDR1 DFQATT and CDR2 SNEGSKA (reference sequence).